These 5 T cell receptor beta chains were all obtained from the same sample, sequenced in a study of CD8+CD57+ T cells in acquired aplastic anemia. Genomic DNA acted as the template from which TCR beta VDJ combination and CDR3 sequence profiling were carried out. TCRdb re-called the reads with MiXCR, one entry per CDR3 protein. Of some 70,000 distinct CDR3 sequences in the sample, around half were seen once. Material for sequencing was sorted CD4+, CD8+, or CD8+CD57+ T cells (not recorded which) from PBMCs. These receptors were taken from a human donor in good health, serving as a control.

With respect to this clonotype: Germline is not matched at one junction end, which may reflect a read error. This chain joins TRBV7-7 and TRBJ2-3; D unclear. Germline V CDR1 and CDR2: SSHAT, FNYEAQ (reference sequence). The CDR3 runs 13 residues. CDR3 coding DNA: TGTGCTAGCAGCTTAGTCTGGGCAGATACGCAGTATTTT. It specifies CASSLVWADTQYF.

A remark on this clonotype: One end of the junction does not line up with germline, which may come from a read error. V and J are TRBV10-3 and TRBJ1-5; D perhaps matches TRBD1 (5 bases). The CDR3 extends over 15 amino acids. CDR1 and CDR2 from the germline V gene are ENHRY and SYGVKD. CDR3: CAIGESTGAHQPQHF. CDR3 coding DNA: TGTGCCATCGGTGAGTCGACCGGGGCTCATCAGCCCCAGCATTTT.

The chain employs TRBV19 and TRBJ1-2; D unresolved. Germline V lookup: CDR1 LNHDA, CDR2 SQIVND (reference sequence). Trimming stripped 8 bases from V and 5 bases from J, with 12 bases between. There are 12 residues in the CDR3. The CDR3 bases are TGTGCCAGTGCCGACGCCCCGTATGGCTACACCTTC. Protein sequence: CASADAPYGYTF.

The V gene is TRBV15, the J gene TRBJ2-7; tentative D call: TRBD2 (7 bases). Germline V gives CDR1 LNHNV, CDR2 YYDKDF (reference sequence). The CDR3 is 15 amino acids. The ends were cut back, 0 bases at V and 4 bases at J, with 13 bases in the middle. CDR3: CATSRDFGGLYEQYF. The CDR3 DNA follows: TGTGCCACCAGCAGAGATTTCGGGGGGCTTTACGAGCAGTACTTC.

At least ten counts were recorded for this clonotype. The J gene is TRBJ1-2, the V gene TRBV4-1; 9 positions agree with TRBD1. The CDR3 has 17 amino acids. Germline V gene lookup returns CDR1 MGHRA and CDR2 YSYEKL. V shed 1 base and J 8 bases; nucleotides not matched to a gene: 14. The CDR3 DNA reads TGCGCCAGCAGCCAAGGAGGATTTGTTAGGACAGGGGACGGCTACACCTTC. Translating gives CASSQGGFVRTGDGYTF.